Shown below are 19 T cell receptor beta chains from a single sample sequenced in a study of cytomegalovirus exposure and HLA in healthy donors (dated 2017 in TCRdb). Library prep was done by the immunoSEQ multiplex PCR assay. For the multiplex PCR, a mixture combining 60 forward primers for TCR Vbeta segments and 13 reverse primers for TCR Jbeta segments was used. In its TCRdb copy, this immuneACCESS table keeps in-frame sequences only and misses some clones. Where compared with another copy, unresolved V genes explain less than half of these, and the others have no known cause. The sample records about 130,000 clones, approximately 75% of which are singletons. Together, the top ten hold almost 6% of the sample. The sequenced sample was PBMCs. Receptors originate from a middle-aged woman in good health and CMV-seropositive.

The chain links TRBV5-6 to TRBJ1-3; a weak D match, TRBD1 (5 bases). The CDR3 has 16 amino acids. Germline V lookup: CDR1 SGHDT, CDR2 YYEEEE. The ends were cut back, 4 bases at V and 0 bases at J, with 14 bases in the middle. CDR3 DNA: TGTGCCAGCAGCCCGGACGGGCAGGGCTCTGGAAACACCATATATTTT. This codes for CASSPDGQGSGNTIYF. Full variable domain (missing parts from reference TRBV5-6 and TRBJ1-3): DAGVTQSPTHLIKTRGQQVTLRCSPKSGHDTVSWYQQALGQGPQFIFQYYEEEERQRGNFPDRFSGHQFPNYSSELNVNALLLGDSALYLCASSPDGQGSGNTIYFGEGSWLTVV.

This chain connects TRBV7-2 to TRBJ2-7; 8 bases are shared with TRBD2. This CDR3 contains 14 residues. Germline values: CDR1 SGHTA, CDR2 FQGNSA. J lost 7 bases, V lost 0 bases, and 5 bases had no gene match. CDR3 amino acids: CASSLALAGGEQYF. The CDR3 nucleotides are TGTGCCAGCAGCTTAGCCCTAGCGGGCGGGGAGCAGTACTTC. Full variable domain (remainder filled in from reference TRBV7-2 and TRBJ2-7): GAGVSQSPSNKVTEKGKDVELRCDPISGHTALYWYRQSLGQGLEFLIYFQGNSAPDKSGLPSDRFSAERTGGSVSTLTIQRTQQEDSAVYLCASSLALAGGEQYFGPGTRLTVT.

CDR3 bases: TGTGCCAGCAGTTTATATAGGACAGGACGGTCAGATACGCAGTATTTT. Its translation is CASSLYRTGRSDTQYF. This rearrangement joins TRBV28 to TRBJ2-3, with 7 nucleotides matching TRBD1. The CDR3 is 16 residues long. The V gene's germline CDR1 is MDHEN and CDR2 SYDVKM. The J segment lost 4 bases and the V segment lost 1 base, leaving 8 bases of the junction unmatched.

V and J are TRBV29-1 and TRBJ2-2, with D tentatively TRBD1 (6 bases). The V end lost 2 bases, the J end lost 7 bases, and 11 bases lay between the germline ends. Germline CDR1 reads SQVTM; CDR2 reads ANQGSEA. The CDR3 length is 13 residues. This CDR3 reads CSVENRVGGELFF. In DNA, the CDR3 is TGCAGCGTTGAAAACAGGGTTGGCGGGGAGCTGTTTTTT.

This clone was seen once. The chain recombines TRBV4-1 with TRBJ2-7; D is possibly TRBD2 (6 bases). CDR3 length: 14 residues. V lost 0 bases and J lost 7, with 13 bases in between. CDR1 MGHRA and CDR2 YSYEKL come from the germline V gene. The CDR3 region is CASSQDRDLREQYF. The CDR3 nucleotides read TGCGCCAGCAGCCAAGATCGGGACTTGCGGGAGCAGTACTTC.

The rearrangement links TRBV19 to TRBJ1-2; 7 nucleotides align to TRBD1. Looked up from germline, CDR1 is LNHDA and CDR2 is SQIVND (reference sequence). This CDR3 has 13 amino acids. J gave up 5 bases and V 9 bases, and 9 bases lay outside the gene matches. The CDR3 region is CASGTEFHYGYTF. CDR3 in DNA: TGTGCCAGCGGGACAGAGTTTCATTATGGCTACACCTTC. The full variable domain, in which reference TRBV19 and TRBJ1-2 provide the parts outside the CDR3, is DGGITQSPKYLFRKEGQNVTLSCEQNLNHDAMYWYRQDPGQGLRLIYYSQIVNDFQKGDIAEGYSVSREKKESFPLTVTSAQKNPTAFYLCASGTEFHYGYTFGSGTRLTVV.

The chain couples TRBV27 to TRBJ1-5; D is possibly TRBD1 (5 bases). CDR1 MNHEY and CDR2 SMNVEV come from the germline V gene (reference sequence). Trimming took 5 bases from V and 5 from J, leaving 16 bases between them. The CDR3 runs 15 residues. The CDR3 DNA reads TGTGCCAGCAGTCCCCCCGGACGGGGGGATCAGCCCCAGCATTTT. Translating gives CASSPPGRGDQPQHF.

This chain links TRBV15 with TRBJ1-4, with D perhaps TRBD1 (6 bases). CDR1 is LNHNV, CDR2 YYDKDF, per germline (reference sequence). V was trimmed by 0 bases and J by 8 bases, leaving 22 bases between them. CDR3 length: 18 residues. CDR3 sequence (DNA): TGTGCCACCAGCAGAGATCAGGGGACCAACTCCGTTTTCGAAAAACTGTTTTTT. As protein: CATSRDQGTNSVFEKLFF.

The CDR3 DNA is TGTGCTAGTGGGGACGGGACTTCAGATACGCAGTATTTT. Translation: CASGDGTSDTQYF. The rearrangement joins TRBV12-5 to TRBJ2-3; D possibly corresponds to TRBD2 (6 bases). The CDR3 runs 13 residues. V gave up 6 bases and J gave up 4 bases, with 11 bases separating them. The germline V gene encodes CDR1 LGHNT and CDR2 FRNRAP. Using reference TRBV12-5 and TRBJ2-3 for the parts outside the CDR3, the full variable domain is DARVTQTPRHKVTEMGQEVTMRCQPILGHNTVFWYRQTMMQGLELLAYFRNRAPLDDSGMPKDRFSAEMPDATLATLKIQPSEPRDSAVYFCASGDGTSDTQYFGPGTRLTVL.

The chain couples TRBV6-1 to TRBJ1-6; TRBD1 is a possible D gene (5 bases). CDR3 size: 12 residues. V shed 7 bases and J shed 9 bases, with 10 bases lying between them. Per the germline V gene, CDR1 is MNHNS and CDR2 is SASEGT. CDR3 DNA: TGTGCCAGCAACTTAGGGGTTTCACCCCTCCACTTT. This codes for CASNLGVSPLHF.

This clone was seen once. V usage is TRBV2 and J usage is TRBJ2-7, with 8 bases fitting TRBD2. The CDR3 has 14 residues. The germline CDR1 and CDR2 sequences are SNHLY and FYNNEI. V lost 7 bases and J lost 6; bases outside the gene matches: 11. CDR3 amino acids: CASTGERELLEQYF. CDR3 nucleotides: TGTGCCAGCACTGGGGAGCGGGAGCTCCTCGAGCAGTACTTC.

The chain is built from TRBV4-1 and TRBJ1-1; no firm D call. Trimming pared 1 base from V and 0 bases from J, leaving 9 bases between. CDR1 and CDR2 from the germline V gene are MGHRA and YSYEKL. This CDR3 region has 15 residues. The CDR3 DNA reads TGCGCCAGCAGCCAAGGGTGGGGAGTGAACACTGAAGCTTTCTTT. Translating it yields CASSQGWGVNTEAFF.

CDR3 in DNA: TGTGCCAGCAGTGGTGGCGGCCCGACGGATGAGCAGTTCTTC. As protein: CASSGGGPTDEQFF. The chain links TRBV25-1 to TRBJ2-1; D is unresolved. V lost 4 bases to trimming and J lost 8 bases, with 15 bases between them. This CDR3 is 14 amino acids long. From germline, CDR1 is MGHDK and CDR2 SYGVNS.

This sequence joins TRBV19 and TRBJ1-1, with TRBD1 matching over 8 bases. The J segment lost 0 bases and the V segment lost 4 bases, leaving 1 base of the junction unmatched. The CDR3 is 14 amino acids. CDR1 is LNHDA, CDR2 SQIVND, per germline (reference sequence). The CDR3 sequence: CASSRQGMNTEAFF. The DNA of the CDR3 is TGTGCCAGTAGTAGACAGGGGATGAACACTGAAGCTTTCTTT.

This clone was detected only once. The rearrangement joins TRBV11-2 to TRBJ2-7, with 7 nucleotides matching TRBD1. Per the germline V gene, CDR1 is SGHAT and CDR2 is FQNNGV. The CDR3 totals 15 residues. Trimming took 7 bases from V and 4 from J; bases not matched to a gene: 13. The CDR3 loop is CASTSGAGGSYEQYF. Here the CDR3 DNA reads TGTGCCAGCACCTCAGGGGCAGGGGGAAGTTACGAGCAGTACTTC.

The chain couples TRBV9 to TRBJ2-7, with D possibly being TRBD1 (8 bases). The CDR3 is 17 residues long. V was clipped by 0 bases and J by 2 bases, with 18 bases between them. Germline V gene lookup returns CDR1 SGDLS and CDR2 YYNGEE. In nucleotides, the CDR3 is TGTGCCAGCAGCGTAGGCTCCGGGGGGACAGGACCCTACGAGCAGTACTTC. This sequence encodes CASSVGSGGTGPYEQYF.

This clone has a single count. This sequence joins TRBV5-1 and TRBJ2-5, with 8 bases fitting TRBD2. Germline V gene sequence: CDR1 SGHRS, CDR2 YFSETQ. V lost 0 bases and J lost 1; bases outside the gene matches: 5. This CDR3 has 16 amino acids. The CDR3 DNA is TGCGCCAGCAGCTTGGTGAATAGCGGGGCCCAAGAGACCCAGTACTTC. It translates to CASSLVNSGAQETQYF.

The genes are TRBV6-6 and TRBJ1-1; 7 positions agree with TRBD1. CDR3 length equals 15 residues. From germline, CDR1 is MNHNY and CDR2 SVGAGI (reference sequence). Unmatched junction bases numbered 7, after V lost 6 bases and J lost 0 bases. CDR3 in DNA: TGTGCCAGCAGCCGCGGGACAGTCCTGAACACTGAAGCTTTCTTT. Translating it yields CASSRGTVLNTEAFF.

This clone was detected a few times. This rearrangement joins TRBV4-1 to TRBJ1-5, with 7 bases that match TRBD1. Looked up from germline, CDR1 is MGHRA and CDR2 is YSYEKL. The CDR3 has 17 amino acids. The V gene end was trimmed by 3 bases and the J gene end by 4 bases; junction bases not matched to a gene: 12. CDR3 sequence reads: CASSHRQGQALNQPQHF. CDR3 coding DNA: TGCGCCAGCAGCCACAGACAGGGACAAGCGCTTAATCAGCCCCAGCATTTT.